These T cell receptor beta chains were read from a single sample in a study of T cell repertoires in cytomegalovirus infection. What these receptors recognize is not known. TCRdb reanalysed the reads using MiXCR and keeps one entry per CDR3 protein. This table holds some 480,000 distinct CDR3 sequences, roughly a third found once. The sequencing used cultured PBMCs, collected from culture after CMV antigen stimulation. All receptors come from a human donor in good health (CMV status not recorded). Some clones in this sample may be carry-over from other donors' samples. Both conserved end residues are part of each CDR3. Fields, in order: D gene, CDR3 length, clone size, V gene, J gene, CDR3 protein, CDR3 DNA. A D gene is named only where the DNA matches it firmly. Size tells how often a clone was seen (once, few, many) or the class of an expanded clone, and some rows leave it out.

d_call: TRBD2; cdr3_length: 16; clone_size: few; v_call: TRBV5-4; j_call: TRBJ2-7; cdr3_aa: CASSLEGLANTYEQYF; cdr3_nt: TGTGCCAGCAGCTTGGAAGGACTAGCGAACACCTACGAGCAGTACTTC
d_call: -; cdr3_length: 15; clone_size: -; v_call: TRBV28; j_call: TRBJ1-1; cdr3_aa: CASSPRFLRNTEAFF; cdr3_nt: TGTGCCAGCAGTCCACGGTTTCTTCGGAACACTGAAGCTTTCTTT
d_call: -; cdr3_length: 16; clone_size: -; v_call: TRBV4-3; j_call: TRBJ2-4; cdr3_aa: CASSQAEHLAKNIQYF; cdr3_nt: TGCGCCAGCAGCCAGGCGGAACACCTAGCCAAAAACATTCAGTACTTC
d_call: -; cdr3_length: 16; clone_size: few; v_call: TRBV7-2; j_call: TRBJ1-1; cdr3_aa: CASSLHPPGDNTEAFF; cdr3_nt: TGTGCCAGCAGCTTACATCCCCCAGGGGATAACACTGAAGCTTTCTTT
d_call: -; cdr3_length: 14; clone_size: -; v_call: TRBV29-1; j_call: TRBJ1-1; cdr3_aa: CSVGYQGWGTEAFF; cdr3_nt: TGCAGCGTTGGTTACCAGGGATGGGGAACTGAAGCTTTCTTT
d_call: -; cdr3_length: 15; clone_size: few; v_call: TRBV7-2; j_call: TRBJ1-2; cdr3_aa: CASSLGTYRQTGYTF; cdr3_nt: TGTGCCAGCAGCTTAGGTACCTACAGGCAAACTGGCTACACCTTC
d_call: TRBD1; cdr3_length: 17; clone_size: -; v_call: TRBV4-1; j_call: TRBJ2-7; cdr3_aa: CASSQGDRDRGSYEQYF; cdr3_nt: TGCGCCAGCAGCCAAGGCGACCGGGACAGGGGATCATACGAGCAGTACTTC
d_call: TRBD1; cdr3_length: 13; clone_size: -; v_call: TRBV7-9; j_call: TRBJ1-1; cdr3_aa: CASTQTGRAEAFF; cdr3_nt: TGTGCCAGCACCCAGACAGGGCGGGCTGAAGCTTTCTTT
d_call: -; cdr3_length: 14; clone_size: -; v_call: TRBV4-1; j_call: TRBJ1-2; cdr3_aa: CASSQDGLNGGYTF; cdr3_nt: TGCGCCAGCAGCCAAGATGGGCTAAACGGTGGCTACACCTTC
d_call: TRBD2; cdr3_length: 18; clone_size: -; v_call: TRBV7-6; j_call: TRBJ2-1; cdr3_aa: CASSFPSGRQGPYNEQFF; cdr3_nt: TGTGCCAGCAGCTTCCCTAGCGGGAGACAAGGCCCCTACAATGAGCAGTTCTTC
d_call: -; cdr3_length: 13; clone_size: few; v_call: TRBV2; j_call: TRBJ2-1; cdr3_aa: CASPRLASNEQFF; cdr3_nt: TGTGCCAGCCCGCGGCTAGCGTCGAATGAGCAGTTCTTC
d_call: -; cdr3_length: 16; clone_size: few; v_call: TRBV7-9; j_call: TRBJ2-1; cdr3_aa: CASSLGTGTVLNEQFF; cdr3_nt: TGTGCCAGCAGCTTAGGCACCGGGACCGTGCTCAATGAGCAGTTCTTC
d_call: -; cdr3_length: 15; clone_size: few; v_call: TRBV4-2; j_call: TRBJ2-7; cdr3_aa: CASSQETGVSYEQYF; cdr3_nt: TGTGCCAGCAGCCAAGAGACCGGTGTCTCCTACGAGCAGTACTTC
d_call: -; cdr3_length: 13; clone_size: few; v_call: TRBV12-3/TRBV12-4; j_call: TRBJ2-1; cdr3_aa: CASSYTSLNEQFF; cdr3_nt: TGTGCCAGCAGCTATACTAGCCTGAATGAGCAGTTCTTC
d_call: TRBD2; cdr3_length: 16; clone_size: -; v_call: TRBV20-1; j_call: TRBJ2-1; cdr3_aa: CSAKGLAGVNYNEQFF; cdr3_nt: TGCAGTGCCAAGGGACTAGCGGGAGTGAACTACAATGAGCAGTTCTTC
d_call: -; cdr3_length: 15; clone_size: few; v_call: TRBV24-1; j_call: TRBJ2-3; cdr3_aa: CATSDFTENTDTQYF; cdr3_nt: TGTGCCACCAGTGATTTCACGGAAAACACAGATACGCAGTATTTT
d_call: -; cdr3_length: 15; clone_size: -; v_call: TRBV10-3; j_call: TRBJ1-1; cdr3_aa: CAIRGYPGKNTEAFF; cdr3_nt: TGTGCCATCAGGGGGTATCCGGGAAAGAACACTGAAGCTTTCTTT
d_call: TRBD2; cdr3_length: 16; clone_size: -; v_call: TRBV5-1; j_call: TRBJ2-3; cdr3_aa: CASSYAGASGSDTQYF; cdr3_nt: TGCGCCAGCAGTTACGCGGGGGCTAGCGGGAGCGATACGCAGTATTTT
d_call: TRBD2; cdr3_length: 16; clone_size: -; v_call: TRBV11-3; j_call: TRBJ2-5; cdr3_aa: CASSLVASGAGETQYF; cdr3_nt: TGTGCCAGCAGCTTAGTAGCTAGCGGGGCCGGAGAGACCCAGTACTTC
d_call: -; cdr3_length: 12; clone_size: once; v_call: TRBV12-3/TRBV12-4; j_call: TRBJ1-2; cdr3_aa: CASSPGAYGYTF; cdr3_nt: TGTGCCAGCAGTCCCGGAGCCTATGGCTACACCTTC
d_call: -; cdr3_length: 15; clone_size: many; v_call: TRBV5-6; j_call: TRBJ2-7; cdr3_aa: CASSLVYGRGYEQYF; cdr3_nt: TGTGCCAGCAGCTTGGTTTACGGCAGGGGATACGAGCAGTACTTC
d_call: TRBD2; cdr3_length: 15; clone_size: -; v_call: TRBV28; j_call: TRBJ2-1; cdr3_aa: CASRTTSGTVNEQFF; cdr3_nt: TGTGCCAGCAGAACGACTAGCGGGACAGTAAATGAGCAGTTCTTC
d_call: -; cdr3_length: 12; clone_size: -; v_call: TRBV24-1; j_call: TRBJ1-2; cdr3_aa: CATSDLISGYTF; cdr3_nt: TGTGCCACCAGTGATTTAATCAGTGGCTACACCTTC
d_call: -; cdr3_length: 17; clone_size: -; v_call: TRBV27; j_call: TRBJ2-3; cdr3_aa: CASSLIFSGFRTDTQYF; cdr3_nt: TGTGCCAGCAGTTTAATCTTTAGCGGTTTTCGCACAGATACGCAGTATTTT
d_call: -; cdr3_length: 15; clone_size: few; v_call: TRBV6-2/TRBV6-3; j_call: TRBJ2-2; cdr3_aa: CASSYYGQYTGELFF; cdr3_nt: TGTGCCAGCAGTTACTATGGACAGTACACCGGGGAGCTGTTTTTT
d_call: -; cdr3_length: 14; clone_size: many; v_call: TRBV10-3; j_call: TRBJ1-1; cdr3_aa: CAISESGAGNEAFF; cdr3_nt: TGTGCCATCAGTGAGTCGGGGGCGGGGAATGAAGCTTTCTTT
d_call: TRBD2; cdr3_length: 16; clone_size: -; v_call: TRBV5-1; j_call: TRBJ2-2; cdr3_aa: CASSLGASGNTGELFF; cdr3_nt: TGCGCCAGCAGCTTGGGTGCTAGCGGGAACACCGGGGAGCTGTTTTTT
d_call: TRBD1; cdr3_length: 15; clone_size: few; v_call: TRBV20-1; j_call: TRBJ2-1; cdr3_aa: CSAEIRDSGINEQFF; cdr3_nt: TGCAGTGCTGAGATCCGGGACAGTGGAATTAATGAGCAGTTCTTC
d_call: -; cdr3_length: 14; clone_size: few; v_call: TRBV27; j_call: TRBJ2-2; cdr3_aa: CASSLSIKPGELFF; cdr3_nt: TGTGCCAGCAGTTTATCGATAAAGCCCGGGGAGCTGTTTTTT
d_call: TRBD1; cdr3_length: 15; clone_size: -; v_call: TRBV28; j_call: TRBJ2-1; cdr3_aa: CASSLDWDRGHEQFF; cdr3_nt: TGTGCCAGCAGCTTGGATTGGGACAGGGGCCATGAGCAGTTCTTC
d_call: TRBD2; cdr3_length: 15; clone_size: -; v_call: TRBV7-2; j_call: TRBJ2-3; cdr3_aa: CASSFTRERGDTQYF; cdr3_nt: TGTGCCAGCAGCTTTACGCGGGAGCGGGGGGATACGCAGTATTTT
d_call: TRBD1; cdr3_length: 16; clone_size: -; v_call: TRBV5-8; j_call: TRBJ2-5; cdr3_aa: CASSSGTGEYQETQNF; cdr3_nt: TGTGCCAGCAGCTCGGGGACAGGGGAGTACCAAGAGACCCAGAACTTC
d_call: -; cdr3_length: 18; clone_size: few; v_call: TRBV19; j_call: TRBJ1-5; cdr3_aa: CASSIDGGGMNSNQPQHF; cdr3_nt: TGTGCCAGTAGTATAGATGGGGGCGGAATGAATAGCAATCAGCCCCAGCATTTT
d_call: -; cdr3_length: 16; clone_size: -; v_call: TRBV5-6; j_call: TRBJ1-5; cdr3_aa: CASSLGNQNYNQPQHF; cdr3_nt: TGTGCCAGCAGCTTGGGGAACCAAAACTACAATCAGCCCCAGCATTTT
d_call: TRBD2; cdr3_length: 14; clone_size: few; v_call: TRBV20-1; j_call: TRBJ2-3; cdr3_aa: CSARAGGPGDTQYF; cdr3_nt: TGCAGTGCTAGAGCGGGAGGGCCGGGAGATACGCAGTATTTT
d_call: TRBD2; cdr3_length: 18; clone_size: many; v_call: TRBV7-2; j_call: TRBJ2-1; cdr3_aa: CASSLRPGTSFSYNEQFF; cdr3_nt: TGTGCCAGCAGCTTACGCCCGGGGACTAGCTTCTCCTACAATGAGCAGTTCTTC